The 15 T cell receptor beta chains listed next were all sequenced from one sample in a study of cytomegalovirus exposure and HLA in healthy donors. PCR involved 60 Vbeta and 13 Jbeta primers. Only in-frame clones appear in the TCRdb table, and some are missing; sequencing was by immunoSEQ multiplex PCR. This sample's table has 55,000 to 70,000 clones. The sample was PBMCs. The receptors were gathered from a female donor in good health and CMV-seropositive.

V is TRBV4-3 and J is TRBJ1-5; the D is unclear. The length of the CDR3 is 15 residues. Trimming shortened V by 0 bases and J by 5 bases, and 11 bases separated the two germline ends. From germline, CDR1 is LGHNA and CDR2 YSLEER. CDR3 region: CASSQDREAYQPQHF. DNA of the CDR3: TGCGCCAGCAGCCAAGATCGGGAAGCTTATCAGCCCCAGCATTTT.

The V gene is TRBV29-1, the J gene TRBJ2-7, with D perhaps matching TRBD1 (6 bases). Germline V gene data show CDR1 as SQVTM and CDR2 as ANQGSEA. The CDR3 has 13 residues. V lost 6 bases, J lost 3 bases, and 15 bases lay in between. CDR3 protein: CSVLPKGVYEQYF. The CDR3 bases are TGCAGCGTCCTCCCGAAGGGGGTCTACGAGCAGTACTTC.

CDR3 in DNA: TGCGCCAGCAGCCCAGGGGTGGGCAACATTCAGTACTTC. Amino acid sequence: CASSPGVGNIQYF. The V and J genes are TRBV5-1 and TRBJ2-4; D may be TRBD1 (6 bases). CDR1 is SGHRS and CDR2 is YFSETQ in the germline V gene. V lost 4 bases to trimming and J lost 7 bases, with 12 bases between them. There are 13 residues in the CDR3.

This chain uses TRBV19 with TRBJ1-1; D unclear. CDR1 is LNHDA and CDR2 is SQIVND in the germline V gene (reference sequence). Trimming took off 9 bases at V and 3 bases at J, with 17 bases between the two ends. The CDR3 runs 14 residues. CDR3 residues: CASSGGSGDTEAFF. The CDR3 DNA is TGTGCCAGCAGTGGAGGGTCTGGGGACACTGAAGCTTTCTTT.

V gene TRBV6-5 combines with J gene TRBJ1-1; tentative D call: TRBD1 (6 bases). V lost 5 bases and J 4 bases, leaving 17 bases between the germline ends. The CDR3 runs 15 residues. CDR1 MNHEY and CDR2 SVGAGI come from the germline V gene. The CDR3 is CASSTGFGLITEAFF. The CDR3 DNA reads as TGTGCCAGCAGTACAGGGTTCGGCCTGATCACTGAAGCTTTCTTT.

The CDR3 is CASSPQGFTLTEAFF. CDR3 DNA: TGTGCCAGCAGCCCCCAGGGGTTCACCCTCACTGAAGCTTTCTTT. V usage is TRBV7-9 and J usage is TRBJ1-1; possible D gene TRBD1, 6 bases. V was pared by 5 bases and J by 4 bases, with 17 bases between. The CDR3 is made up of 15 amino acids. The germline V gene encodes CDR1 SEHNR and CDR2 FQNEAQ (reference sequence).

CDR3 in DNA: TGCGCCAGCAGCCCAAGCACAGACAGGCTGATTGGCTACACCTTC. Its protein is CASSPSTDRLIGYTF. J is TRBJ1-2 and V is TRBV4-3, with D tentatively TRBD1 (6 bases). The CDR3 loop spans 15 amino acids. The V gene lost 4 bases and the J gene lost 7 bases, with 19 bases spanning the gap. CDR1 LGHNA and CDR2 YSLEER come from the germline V gene.

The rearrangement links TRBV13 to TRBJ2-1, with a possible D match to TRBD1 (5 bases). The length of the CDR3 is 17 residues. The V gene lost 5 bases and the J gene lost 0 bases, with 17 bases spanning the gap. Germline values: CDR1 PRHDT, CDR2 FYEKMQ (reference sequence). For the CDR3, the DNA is TGTGCCAGCAGCGCCGTCTATGACAGCAGCTCCTACAATGAGCAGTTCTTC. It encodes CASSAVYDSSSYNEQFF.

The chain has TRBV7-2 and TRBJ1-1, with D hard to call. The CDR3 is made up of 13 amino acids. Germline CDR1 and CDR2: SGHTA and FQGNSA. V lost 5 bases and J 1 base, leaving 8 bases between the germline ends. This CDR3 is CASSPQSNTEAFF. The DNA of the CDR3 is TGTGCCAGCAGCCCTCAGTCGAACACTGAAGCTTTCTTT.

The chain's CDR3 is CASSQTATGEHNSPLHF. DNA for the CDR3: TGCGCCAGCAGCCAAACTGCGACAGGGGAACATAATTCACCCCTCCACTTT. The chain recombines TRBV4-1 with TRBJ1-6; the match to TRBD1 covers 8 bases. The CDR3 runs to 17 residues. J lost 5 bases, V lost 2 bases, and 8 bases had no gene match. Germline loops: CDR1 MGHRA, CDR2 YSYEKL.

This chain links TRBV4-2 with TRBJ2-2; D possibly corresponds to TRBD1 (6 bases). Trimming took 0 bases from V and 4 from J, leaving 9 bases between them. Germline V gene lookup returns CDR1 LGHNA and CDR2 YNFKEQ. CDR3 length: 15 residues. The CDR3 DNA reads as TGTGCCAGCAGCCAAGACTCAGGGGTCACCGGGGAGCTGTTTTTT. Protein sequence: CASSQDSGVTGELFF.

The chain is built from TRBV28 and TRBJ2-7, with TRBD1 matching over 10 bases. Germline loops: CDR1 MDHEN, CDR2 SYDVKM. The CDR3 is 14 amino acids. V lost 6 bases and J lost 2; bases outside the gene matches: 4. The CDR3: CASRRQGATYEQYF. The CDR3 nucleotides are TGTGCCAGCAGGCGACAGGGGGCCACCTACGAGCAGTACTTC.

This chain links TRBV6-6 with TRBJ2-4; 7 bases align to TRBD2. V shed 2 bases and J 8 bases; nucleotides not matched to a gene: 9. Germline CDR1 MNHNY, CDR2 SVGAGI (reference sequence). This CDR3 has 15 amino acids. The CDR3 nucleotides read TGTGCCAGCAGTTACGGGGGGGACCCGGGGTACATTCAGTACTTC. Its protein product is CASSYGGDPGYIQYF.

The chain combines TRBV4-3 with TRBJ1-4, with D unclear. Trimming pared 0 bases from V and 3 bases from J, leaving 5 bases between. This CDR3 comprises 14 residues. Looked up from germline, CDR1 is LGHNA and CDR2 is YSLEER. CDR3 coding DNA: TGCGCCAGCAGCCAAGATGGGCCTAATGAAAAACTGTTTTTT. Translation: CASSQDGPNEKLFF.

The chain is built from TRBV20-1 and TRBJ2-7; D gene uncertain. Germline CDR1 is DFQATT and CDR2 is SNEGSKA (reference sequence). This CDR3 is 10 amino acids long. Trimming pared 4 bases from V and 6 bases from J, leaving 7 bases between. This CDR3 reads CSAIPREQYF. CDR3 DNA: TGCAGTGCTATCCCTCGCGAGCAGTACTTC.